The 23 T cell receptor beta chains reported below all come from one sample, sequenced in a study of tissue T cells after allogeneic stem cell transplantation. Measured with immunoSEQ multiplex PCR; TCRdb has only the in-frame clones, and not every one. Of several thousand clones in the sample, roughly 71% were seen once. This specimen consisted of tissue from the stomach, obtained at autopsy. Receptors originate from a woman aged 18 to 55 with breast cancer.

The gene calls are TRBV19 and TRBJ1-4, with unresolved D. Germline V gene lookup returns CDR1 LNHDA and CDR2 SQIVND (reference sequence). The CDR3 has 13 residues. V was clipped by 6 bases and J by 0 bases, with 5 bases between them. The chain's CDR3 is CASRGATNEKLFF. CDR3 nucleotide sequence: TGTGCCAGTAGGGGTGCAACTAATGAAAAACTGTTTTTT.

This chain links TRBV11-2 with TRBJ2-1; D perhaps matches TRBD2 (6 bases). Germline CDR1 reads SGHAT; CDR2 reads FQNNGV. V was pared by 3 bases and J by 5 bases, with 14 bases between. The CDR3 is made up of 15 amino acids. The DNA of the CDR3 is TGTGCCAGCAGCTTCGGTAGCGGAGTTAACAATGAGCAGTTCTTC. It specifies CASSFGSGVNNEQFF. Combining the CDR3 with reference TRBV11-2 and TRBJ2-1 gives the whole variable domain EAGVAQSPRYKIIEKRQSVAFWCNPISGHATLYWYQQILGQGPKLLIQFQNNGVVDDSQLPKDRFSAERLKGVDSTLKIQPAKLEDSAVYLCASSFGSGVNNEQFFGPGTRLTVL.

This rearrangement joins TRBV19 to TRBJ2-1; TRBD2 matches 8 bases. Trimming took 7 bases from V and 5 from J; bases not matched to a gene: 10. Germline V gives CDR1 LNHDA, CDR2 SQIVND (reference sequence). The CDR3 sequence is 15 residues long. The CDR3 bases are TGTGCCAGTACCCCACTGGCGGGGGGCCACAATGAGCAGTTCTTC. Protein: CASTPLAGGHNEQFF.

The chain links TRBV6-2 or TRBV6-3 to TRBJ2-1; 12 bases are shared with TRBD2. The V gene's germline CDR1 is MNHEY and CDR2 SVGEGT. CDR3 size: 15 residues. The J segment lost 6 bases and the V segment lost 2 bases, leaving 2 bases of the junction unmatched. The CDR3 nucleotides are TGTGCCAGCAGTTACCGACTAGCGGGGGCCAATGAGCAGTTCTTC. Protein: CASSYRLAGANEQFF.

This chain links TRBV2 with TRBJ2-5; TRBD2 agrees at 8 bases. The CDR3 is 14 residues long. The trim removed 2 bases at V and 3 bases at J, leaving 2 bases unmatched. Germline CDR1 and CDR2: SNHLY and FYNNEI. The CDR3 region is CASSELRGEETQYF. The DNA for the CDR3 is TGTGCCAGCAGTGAATTGCGGGGGGAAGAGACCCAGTACTTC. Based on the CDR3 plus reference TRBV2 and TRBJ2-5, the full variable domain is EPEVTQTPSHQVTQMGQEVILRCVPISNHLYFYWYRQILGQKVEFLVSFYNNEISEKSEIFDDQFSVERPDGSNFTLKIRSTKLEDSAMYFCASSELRGEETQYFGPGTRLLVL.

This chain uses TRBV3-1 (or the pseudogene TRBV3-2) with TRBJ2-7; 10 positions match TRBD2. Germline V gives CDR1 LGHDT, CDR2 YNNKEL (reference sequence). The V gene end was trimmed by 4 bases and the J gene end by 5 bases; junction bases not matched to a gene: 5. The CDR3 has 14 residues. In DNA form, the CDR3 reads TGTGCCAGCAGCCGCACTAGCGGGAACCACGAGCAGTACTTC. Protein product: CASSRTSGNHEQYF.

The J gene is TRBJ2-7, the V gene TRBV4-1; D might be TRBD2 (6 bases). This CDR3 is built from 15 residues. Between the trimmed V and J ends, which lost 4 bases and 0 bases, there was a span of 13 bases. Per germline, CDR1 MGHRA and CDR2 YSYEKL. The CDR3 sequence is CASSRVAEYSYEQYF. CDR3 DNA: TGCGCCAGCAGCCGAGTAGCGGAGTACTCCTACGAGCAGTACTTC.

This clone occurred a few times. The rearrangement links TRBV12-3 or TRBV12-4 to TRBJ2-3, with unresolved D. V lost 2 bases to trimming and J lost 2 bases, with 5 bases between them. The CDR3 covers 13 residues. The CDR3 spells CASSLRHTDTQYF. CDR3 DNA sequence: TGTGCCAGCAGTTTACGCCACACAGATACGCAGTATTTT.

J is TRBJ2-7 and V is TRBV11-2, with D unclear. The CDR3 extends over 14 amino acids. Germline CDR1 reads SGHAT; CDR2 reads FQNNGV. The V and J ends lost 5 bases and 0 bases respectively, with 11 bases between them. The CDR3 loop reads CASSLHQSSYEQYF. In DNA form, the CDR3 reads TGTGCCAGCAGCCTTCATCAGAGCTCCTACGAGCAGTACTTC.

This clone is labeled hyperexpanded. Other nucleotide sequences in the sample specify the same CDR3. CDR3 residues: CASSWGGTEAFF. CDR3 DNA: TGTGCCAGCAGCTGGGGAGGAACTGAAGCTTTCTTT. This chain links TRBV7-2 with TRBJ1-1; D remains unclear. V dropped 4 bases and J dropped 5 bases, with 8 bases sitting between them. CDR1 and CDR2 from the germline V gene are SGHTA and FQGNSA. This CDR3 has 12 amino acids.

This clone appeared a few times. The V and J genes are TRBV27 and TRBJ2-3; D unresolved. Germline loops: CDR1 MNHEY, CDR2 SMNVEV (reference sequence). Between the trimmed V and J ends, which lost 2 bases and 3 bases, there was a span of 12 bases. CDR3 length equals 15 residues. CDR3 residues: CASSLRPGRTDTQYF. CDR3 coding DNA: TGTGCCAGCAGTTTACGGCCGGGCCGAACAGATACGCAGTATTTT.

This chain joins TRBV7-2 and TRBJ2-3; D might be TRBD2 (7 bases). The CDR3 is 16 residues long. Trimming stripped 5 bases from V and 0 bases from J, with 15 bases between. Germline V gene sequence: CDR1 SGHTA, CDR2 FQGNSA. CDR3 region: CASSPLGGHSTDTQYF. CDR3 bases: TGTGCCAGCAGCCCCCTCGGGGGGCATAGCACAGATACGCAGTATTTT.

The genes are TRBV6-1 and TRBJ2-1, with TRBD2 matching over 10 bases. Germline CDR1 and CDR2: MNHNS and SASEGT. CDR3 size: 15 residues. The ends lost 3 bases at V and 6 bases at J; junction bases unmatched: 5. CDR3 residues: CASSDSSGSVNEQFF. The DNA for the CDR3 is TGTGCCAGCAGTGATTCTAGCGGGAGTGTCAATGAGCAGTTCTTC.

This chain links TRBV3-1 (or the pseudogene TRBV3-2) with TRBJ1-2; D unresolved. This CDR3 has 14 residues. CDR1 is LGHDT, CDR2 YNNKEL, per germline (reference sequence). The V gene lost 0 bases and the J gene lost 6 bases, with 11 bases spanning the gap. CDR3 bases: TGTGCCAGCAGCCAAGAAGACCCCGTGGATGGCTACACCTTC. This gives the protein CASSQEDPVDGYTF.

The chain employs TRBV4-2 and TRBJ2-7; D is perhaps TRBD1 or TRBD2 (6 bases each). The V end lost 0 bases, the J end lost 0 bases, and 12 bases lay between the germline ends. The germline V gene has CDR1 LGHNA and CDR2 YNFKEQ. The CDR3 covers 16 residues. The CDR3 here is CASSQEEGGGSYEQYF. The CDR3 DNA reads TGTGCCAGCAGCCAAGAGGAAGGAGGGGGCTCCTACGAGCAGTACTTC.

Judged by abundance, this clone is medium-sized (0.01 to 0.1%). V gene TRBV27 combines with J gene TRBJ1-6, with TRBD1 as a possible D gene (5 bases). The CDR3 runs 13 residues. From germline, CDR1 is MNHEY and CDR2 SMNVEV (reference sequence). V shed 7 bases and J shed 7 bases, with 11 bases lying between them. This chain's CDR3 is CASMATANSPLHF. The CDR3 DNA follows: TGTGCCAGCATGGCGACAGCCAATTCACCCCTCCACTTT.

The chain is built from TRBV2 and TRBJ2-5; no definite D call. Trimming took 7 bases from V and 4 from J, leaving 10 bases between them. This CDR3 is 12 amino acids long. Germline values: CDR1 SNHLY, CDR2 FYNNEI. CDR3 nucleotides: TGTGCCAGCACACAGAGTCGAGAGACCCAGTACTTC. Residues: CASTQSRETQYF.

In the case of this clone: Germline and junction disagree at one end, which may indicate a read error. CDR3 residues: CASSLGPLPDNEQFF. CDR3 nucleotides: TGTGCTAGCAGCTTAGGCCCCCTCCCAGACAATGAGCAGTTCTTC. The rearrangement joins TRBV7-7 to TRBJ2-1; no reliable D call. The CDR3 consists of 15 residues. The V gene's germline CDR1 is SSHAT and CDR2 FNYEAQ (reference sequence).

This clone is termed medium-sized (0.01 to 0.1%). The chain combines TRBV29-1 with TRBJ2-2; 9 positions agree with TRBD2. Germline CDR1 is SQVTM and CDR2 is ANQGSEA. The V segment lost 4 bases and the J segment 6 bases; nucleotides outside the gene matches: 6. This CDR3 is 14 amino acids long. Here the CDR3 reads CSVGASGVAGELFF. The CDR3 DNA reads TGCAGCGTTGGGGCTAGCGGGGTTGCCGGGGAGCTGTTTTTT.

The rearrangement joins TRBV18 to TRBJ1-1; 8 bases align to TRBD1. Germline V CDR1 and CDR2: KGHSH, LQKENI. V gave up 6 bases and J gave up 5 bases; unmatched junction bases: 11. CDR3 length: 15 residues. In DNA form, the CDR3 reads TGTGCCAGCTCCCTCCATACAGGGGGGGGAACTGAAGCTTTCTTT. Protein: CASSLHTGGGTEAFF. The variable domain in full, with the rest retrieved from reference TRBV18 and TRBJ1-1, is NAGVMQNPRHLVRRRGQEARLRCSPMKGHSHVYWYRQLPEEGLKFMVYLQKENIIDESGMPKERFSAEFPKEGPSILRIQQVVRGDSAAYFCASSLHTGGGTEAFFGQGTRLTVV.

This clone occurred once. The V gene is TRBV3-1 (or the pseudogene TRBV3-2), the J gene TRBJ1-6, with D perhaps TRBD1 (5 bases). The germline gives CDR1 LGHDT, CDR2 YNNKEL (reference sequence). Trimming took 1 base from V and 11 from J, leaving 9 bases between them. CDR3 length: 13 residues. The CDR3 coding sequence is TGTGCCAGCAGCCAAGCGAGGGGTGCACCCCTCCACTTT. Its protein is CASSQARGAPLHF.

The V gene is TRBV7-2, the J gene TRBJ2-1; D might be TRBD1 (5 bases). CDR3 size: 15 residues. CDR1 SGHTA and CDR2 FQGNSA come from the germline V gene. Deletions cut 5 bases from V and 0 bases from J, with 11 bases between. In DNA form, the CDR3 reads TGTGCCAGCAGCCCGGACACGAGCTCCTACAATGAGCAGTTCTTC. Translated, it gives CASSPDTSSYNEQFF.

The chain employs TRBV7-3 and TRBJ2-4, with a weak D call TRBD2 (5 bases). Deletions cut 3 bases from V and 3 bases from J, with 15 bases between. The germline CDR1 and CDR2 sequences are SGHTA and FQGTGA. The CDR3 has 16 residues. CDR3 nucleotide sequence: TGTGCCAGCAGCTTCGACGTGACGGGGAGCAAAAACATTCAGTACTTC. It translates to CASSFDVTGSKNIQYF.